The 20 T cell receptor beta chains listed next were all sequenced from one sample in a study of cytomegalovirus exposure and HLA in healthy donors. Both 60 Vbeta primers and 13 Jbeta primers went into the PCR. Clones were read by immunoSEQ multiplex PCR, and TCRdb kept only the in-frame ones, dropping some. In the table there are approximately 170,000 clones, approximately 81% of which are singletons. Source material: PBMCs. These receptors came from a male donor in good health and CMV-seronegative.

The chain employs TRBV7-8 and TRBJ2-1; D might be TRBD2 (6 bases). Trimming shortened V by 1 base and J by 0 bases, and 7 bases separated the two germline ends. CDR3 length equals 15 residues. Germline CDR1 reads SGHVS; CDR2 reads FQNEAQ. CDR3 sequence (DNA): TGTGCCAGCAGCTTAGTCGGGAGCTCCTACAATGAGCAGTTCTTC. It specifies CASSLVGSSYNEQFF.

V and J are TRBV19 and TRBJ2-4; no clear D gene. The V gene's germline CDR1 is LNHDA and CDR2 SQIVND (reference sequence). V shed 3 bases and J shed 4 bases, with 13 bases lying between them. The CDR3 length is 15 residues. CDR3 sequence: CASSMTERLKNIQYF. The CDR3 region has the DNA TGTGCCAGTAGTATGACGGAAAGACTTAAAAACATTCAGTACTTC.

This sequence joins TRBV2 and TRBJ1-1; D unresolved. CDR1 is SNHLY and CDR2 is FYNNEI in the germline V gene. The V end was cut by 4 bases, the J end by 6 bases, with 15 bases between. The CDR3 is made up of 14 amino acids. The CDR3 DNA sequence: TGTGCCAGCAGTGCGGATCCGGGTCAGCCTGAAGCTTTCTTT. Translated: CASSADPGQPEAFF.

This chain joins TRBV19 and TRBJ2-4; D not certain. V lost 3 bases to trimming and J lost 15 bases, with 15 bases between them. The CDR3 has 12 amino acids. Germline CDR1 reads LNHDA; CDR2 reads SQIVND (reference sequence). CDR3 in amino acids: CASSIPGNGPYF. The CDR3 DNA sequence: TGTGCCAGTAGTATTCCAGGAAATGGTCCGTACTTC.

The chain employs TRBV5-1 and TRBJ2-7; TRBD1 matches 7 bases. CDR3 size: 14 residues. Germline CDR1 is SGHRS and CDR2 is YFSETQ. The ends lost 5 bases at V and 3 bases at J; junction bases unmatched: 8. CDR3 residues: CASRTRQGNYEQYF. CDR3 coding DNA: TGCGCCAGCAGAACCAGACAGGGAAACTACGAGCAGTACTTC.

The rearrangement uses TRBV28 and TRBJ2-2; 10 bases match TRBD2. The CDR3 loop spans 16 amino acids. V trimming: 4 bases; J trimming: 0 bases; junction bases outside the gene matches: 2. Germline V gene data show CDR1 as MDHEN and CDR2 as SYDVKM. The CDR3 DNA is TGTGCCAGCAGTTCTACTAGCGGGGCGAACACCGGGGAGCTGTTTTTT. This translates into CASSSTSGANTGELFF.

This clone was seen a few times. The chain combines TRBV28 with TRBJ1-3; D perhaps matches TRBD1 (6 bases). V lost 2 bases and J 0 bases, leaving 8 bases between the germline ends. Germline V gene lookup returns CDR1 MDHEN and CDR2 SYDVKM. The CDR3 has 15 amino acids. The CDR3 loop reads CASSLAGDSGNTIYF. In nucleotides, the CDR3 is TGTGCCAGCAGTTTAGCAGGGGACTCTGGAAACACCATATATTTT.

The chain couples TRBV5-4 to TRBJ1-2, with a possible D match to TRBD1 (5 bases). The germline V and J ends were trimmed by 2 bases and 3 bases, with 11 bases remaining between them. CDR3 length: 14 amino acids. Per germline, CDR1 SGHNT and CDR2 YYREEE (reference sequence). The CDR3 spells CASSLLGGDYGYTF. In DNA form, the CDR3 reads TGTGCCAGCAGCTTACTCGGGGGTGACTATGGCTACACCTTC.

This chain links TRBV7-6 with TRBJ2-1; D perhaps matches TRBD2 (5 bases). Germline V gene data show CDR1 as SGHVS and CDR2 as FNYEAQ. The V end lost 1 base, the J end lost 0 bases, and 7 bases lay between the germline ends. The length of the CDR3 is 15 residues. DNA of the CDR3: TGTGCCAGCAGCTTAGAGCGGAGCTCCTACAATGAGCAGTTCTTC. It codes for CASSLERSSYNEQFF.

The chain recombines TRBV5-1 with TRBJ2-7, with D possibly being TRBD1 (6 bases). Germline V gene lookup returns CDR1 SGHRS and CDR2 YFSETQ. The length of the CDR3 is 14 residues. Trimming stripped 4 bases from V and 0 bases from J, with 11 bases between. The CDR3 sequence: CASSLRTASYEQYF. The CDR3 nucleotides are TGCGCCAGCAGCCTCAGGACAGCCTCCTACGAGCAGTACTTC.

V gene TRBV19 combines with J gene TRBJ2-3; D call uncertain. V was shortened by 0 bases and J by 6 bases, with 7 bases between the two germline ends. This CDR3 comprises 13 residues. Germline lookup yields CDR1 LNHDA and CDR2 SQIVND (reference sequence). The CDR3 region has the DNA TGTGCCAGTAGTATAGACGGGTGGGATACGCAGTATTTT. Protein sequence: CASSIDGWDTQYF.

The chain combines TRBV6-5 with TRBJ1-6, with unresolved D. This CDR3 comprises 15 residues. CDR1 and CDR2 (germline): MNHEY, SVGAGI. V was trimmed by 8 bases and J by 3 bases, leaving 14 bases between them. The CDR3 region is CASGLGANYNSPLHF. The CDR3 DNA reads TGTGCCAGCGGACTGGGCGCAAACTATAATTCACCCCTCCACTTT.

The rearrangement joins TRBV5-6 to TRBJ2-1, with 11 positions matching TRBD2. Germline CDR1 is SGHDT and CDR2 is YYEEEE. Losses at the gene ends were 1 base for V and 8 bases for J; bases not matched to a gene: 11. The CDR3 totals 17 residues. For the CDR3, the DNA is TGTGCCAGCAGCTTGTCCGGGACTAGCGGCCCCTTAGATGAGCAGTTCTTC. It specifies CASSLSGTSGPLDEQFF.

This rearrangement joins TRBV28 to TRBJ2-7; 10 bases align to TRBD1. This CDR3 comprises 16 residues. The trim removed 6 bases at V and 2 bases at J, leaving 10 bases unmatched. Germline loops: CDR1 MDHEN, CDR2 SYDVKM. The CDR3 spells CASRVSGQGFTYEQYF. The CDR3 DNA follows: TGTGCCAGCAGAGTTTCGGGACAGGGGTTCACCTACGAGCAGTACTTC.

This chain joins TRBV5-1 and TRBJ1-5; tentative D call: TRBD1 (6 bases). Per the germline V gene, CDR1 is SGHRS and CDR2 is YFSETQ. V lost 4 bases to trimming and J lost 4 bases, with 12 bases between them. The CDR3 has 14 amino acids. Here the CDR3 reads CASSPEGGNQPQHF. The CDR3 coding sequence is TGCGCCAGCAGCCCGGAAGGGGGAAATCAGCCCCAGCATTTT. Looking up the rest from reference TRBV5-1 and TRBJ1-5 gives the full variable domain: KAGVTQTPRYLIKTRGQQVTLSCSPISGHRSVSWYQQTPGQGLQFLFEYFSETQRNKGNFPGRFSGRQFSNSRSEMNVSTLELGDSALYLCASSPEGGNQPQHFGDGTRLSIL.

The CDR3 spells CASSSPSGRVAGELFF. In nucleotides, the CDR3 is TGCGCCAGCAGCTCCCCGAGCGGGAGGGTCGCCGGGGAGCTGTTTTTT. This chain connects TRBV5-1 to TRBJ2-2; 10 positions match TRBD2. The CDR3 spans 16 residues. Trimming took 3 bases from V and 6 from J; bases not matched to a gene: 8. Germline V gene data show CDR1 as SGHRS and CDR2 as YFSETQ.

The genes are TRBV6-5 and TRBJ1-1; TRBD1 is a possible D gene (5 bases). CDR3 length: 13 residues. Trimming took 4 bases from V and 4 from J, leaving 10 bases between them. CDR1 and CDR2 from the germline V gene are MNHEY and SVGAGI. The CDR3 loop reads CASSFQGPTEAFF. For the CDR3, the DNA is TGTGCCAGCAGTTTTCAGGGTCCCACTGAAGCTTTCTTT.

The chain employs TRBV15 and TRBJ2-1, with TRBD2 identical over 9 bases. Germline V gene sequence: CDR1 LNHNV, CDR2 YYDKDF (reference sequence). This CDR3 spans 13 amino acids. V was clipped by 7 bases and J by 7 bases; unmatched bases: 5. CDR3 residues: CATMAGGANEQFF. The CDR3 DNA follows: TGTGCCACCATGGCGGGGGGGGCGAATGAGCAGTTCTTC.

This chain connects TRBV7-7 to TRBJ2-5, with TRBD1 as a possible D gene (6 bases). This CDR3 has 14 amino acids. CDR1 and CDR2 (germline): SSHAT, FNYEAQ (reference sequence). The germline V and J ends were trimmed by 3 bases and 2 bases, with 10 bases remaining between them. The CDR3 DNA follows: TGTGCCAGCAGCTTCCGACAGGTTCAAGAGACCCAGTACTTC. This translates into CASSFRQVQETQYF.

The chain uses TRBV7-8 and TRBJ1-4; possible D gene TRBD1, 6 bases. Trimming took off 4 bases at V and 0 bases at J, with 15 bases between the two ends. The CDR3 spans 17 residues. The germline gives CDR1 SGHVS, CDR2 FQNEAQ. The CDR3: CASSSRGGPTTNEKLFF. CDR3 DNA: TGTGCCAGCAGCTCCCGGGGGGGGCCAACAACTAATGAAAAACTGTTTTTT. Variable domain in full (rest from reference TRBV7-8 and TRBJ1-4): GAGVSQSPRYKVAKRGQDVALRCDPISGHVSLFWYQQALGQGPEFLTYFQNEAQLDKSGLPSDRFFAERPEGSVSTLKIQRTQQEDSAVYLCASSSRGGPTTNEKLFFGSGTQLSVL.